The 26 T cell receptor beta chains reported below all come from one sample, sequenced in a study of CD8 T cells in ankylosing spondylitis. Each CDR3 protein is one row after TCRdb ran MiXCR on the 5' RACE reads. Altogether fewer than 130,000 distinct CDR3 sequences are present, around 24% being singletons, with the ten largest covering approximately 13%. Source material: synovial fluid, either unsorted or a sorted T cell fraction (not recorded which). Receptors were obtained from a male donor with ankylosing spondylitis.

The V gene is TRBV18, the J gene TRBJ2-7, with D tentatively TRBD2 (6 bases). This CDR3 comprises 14 residues. Deletions cut 3 bases from V and 6 bases from J, with 15 bases between. Germline loops: CDR1 KGHSH, CDR2 LQKENI. For the CDR3, the DNA is TGTGCCAGCTCACCCGGGGTCTCCGGGGGCGAGCAGTACGTC. Protein sequence: CASSPGVSGGEQYV.

The chain recombines TRBV10-2 with TRBJ1-3; maybe TRBD1 (6 bases). The germline V gene encodes CDR1 WSHSY and CDR2 SAAADI. The CDR3 is made up of 12 amino acids. Trimming took 8 bases from V and 7 from J, leaving 12 bases between them. The CDR3 DNA reads TGCGCCAGCGGAAAGGGGGTGAACACCATATATTTT. Its translation: CASGKGVNTIYF.

This clonotype was counted once. The chain uses TRBV5-1 and TRBJ2-5; 9 nucleotides agree with TRBD2. Trimming took 8 bases from V and 0 from J; bases not matched to a gene: 11. CDR3 size: 16 residues. Germline CDR1 and CDR2: SGHRS and YFSETQ. The CDR3 DNA reads as TGCGCCAGTCAGGCAGGACTAGCGACCTACCAAGAGACCCAGTACTTC. Residues: CASQAGLATYQETQYF. The full variable domain, completed using reference TRBV5-1 and TRBJ2-5, is KAGVTQTPRYLIKTRGQQVTLSCSPISGHRSVSWYQQTPGQGLQFLFEYFSETQRNKGNFPGRFSGRQFSNSRSEMNVSTLELGDSALYLCASQAGLATYQETQYFGPGTRLLVL.

This chain joins TRBV11-2 and TRBJ1-1; D is perhaps TRBD1 (5 bases). There are 14 residues in the CDR3. Germline V CDR1 and CDR2: SGHAT, FQNNGV. Between the trimmed V and J ends, which lost 5 bases and 5 bases, there was a span of 15 bases. Here the CDR3 reads CASSPRQWQTEAFF. In DNA form, the CDR3 reads TGTGCCAGCAGCCCAAGACAGTGGCAAACTGAAGCTTTCTTT.

This sequence joins TRBV7-2 and TRBJ2-7, with 7 bases fitting TRBD1. This CDR3 contains 16 residues. V lost 0 bases, J lost 3 bases, and 8 bases stayed unmatched. Germline V gene sequence: CDR1 SGHTA, CDR2 FQGNSA. The CDR3 DNA reads as TGTGCCAGCAGCTTAGCGTATGGACAGGATTTCTACGAGCAGTACTTC. Amino acid sequence: CASSLAYGQDFYEQYF. The complete variable domain, with remaining parts taken from reference TRBV7-2 and TRBJ2-7, reads GAGVSQSPSNKVTEKGKDVELRCDPISGHTALYWYRQSLGQGLEFLIYFQGNSAPDKSGLPSDRFSAERTGGSVSTLTIQRTQQEDSAVYLCASSLAYGQDFYEQYFGPGTRLTVT.

V usage is TRBV15 and J usage is TRBJ2-1, with 8 bases lining up with TRBD2. The germline V gene encodes CDR1 LNHNV and CDR2 YYDKDF (reference sequence). The CDR3 has 15 amino acids. The V gene end was trimmed by 5 bases and the J gene end by 2 bases; junction bases not matched to a gene: 5. CDR3 loop: CATSFQTSAYNEQFF. CDR3 DNA: TGTGCCACCAGCTTTCAGACTAGCGCCTACAATGAGCAGTTCTTC.

The chain couples TRBV11-3 to TRBJ2-5, with 8 positions matching TRBD2. The J segment lost 5 bases and the V segment lost 5 bases, leaving 10 bases of the junction unmatched. The CDR3 extends over 15 amino acids. The germline gives CDR1 SGHNT, CDR2 YENEEA. The CDR3 coding sequence is TGTGCCAGCAGCCCCTTGGCGGGAGGCGGTGAGACCCAGTACTTC. This codes for CASSPLAGGGETQYF.

This clonotype has ten or more counts. V usage is TRBV6-2 or TRBV6-3 and J usage is TRBJ1-1; 8 bases align to TRBD1. After removal of 0 bases from V and 3 bases from J, the junction contained 12 bases not matched to a gene. There are 18 residues in the CDR3. Germline CDR1 is MNHEY and CDR2 is SVGEGT. CDR3 sequence: CASSYSLGQGGSYTEAFF. CDR3 in DNA: TGTGCCAGCAGTTACTCGCTCGGACAGGGCGGATCGTACACTGAAGCTTTCTTT.

The chain recombines TRBV12-3 or TRBV12-4 with TRBJ1-2; tentative D call: TRBD1 (5 bases). The ends were cut back, 2 bases at V and 8 bases at J, with 9 bases in the middle. CDR3 length: 12 residues. The DNA of the CDR3 is TGTGCCAGCAGTTTACTTCGGGGGGGCTACACCTTC. The encoded protein is CASSLLRGGYTF.

The chain recombines TRBV29-1 with TRBJ2-5; D remains unclear. Germline values: CDR1 SQVTM, CDR2 ANQGSEA. The CDR3 length is 15 residues. The V end lost 0 bases, the J end lost 0 bases, and 11 bases lay between the germline ends. CDR3 bases: TGCAGCGTTGAAGAAAGGAGCCGGGACCAAGAGACCCAGTACTTC. Its translation is CSVEERSRDQETQYF.

The V and J genes are TRBV24-1 and TRBJ1-5; possibly TRBD1 for D (5 bases). The CDR3 totals 16 residues. Germline V CDR1 and CDR2: KGHDR, SFDVKD. V gave up 5 bases and J gave up 4 bases, with 17 bases separating them. The CDR3 DNA reads as TGTGCCACCAGTGCCGGGGACCTTGGAGGAAATCAGCCCCAGCATTTT. This translates into CATSAGDLGGNQPQHF.

This clonotype was found a few times. The chain couples TRBV5-6 to TRBJ2-1; TRBD2 agrees at 10 bases. The CDR3 sequence is 16 residues long. Looked up from germline, CDR1 is SGHDT and CDR2 is YYEEEE. V was clipped by 4 bases and J by 1 base; unmatched bases: 5. The CDR3 nucleotides read TGTGCCAGCAGCGATAGCGGGAGGTTGTCCTACAATGAGCAGTTCTTC. This gives the protein CASSDSGRLSYNEQFF. The variable domain in full, completed from reference TRBV5-6 and TRBJ2-1, reads DAGVTQSPTHLIKTRGQQVTLRCSPKSGHDTVSWYQQALGQGPQFIFQYYEEEERQRGNFPDRFSGHQFPNYSSELNVNALLLGDSALYLCASSDSGRLSYNEQFFGPGTRLTVL.

This clonotype came up a few times. The chain has TRBV27 and TRBJ2-5, with 10 bases identical to TRBD2. The CDR3 sequence is 14 residues long. Germline lookup yields CDR1 MNHEY and CDR2 SMNVEV (reference sequence). V gave up 8 bases and J gave up 5 bases; unmatched junction bases: 8. CDR3 loop: CASGLAGVMETQYF. In nucleotides, the CDR3 is TGTGCCAGCGGCCTAGCGGGAGTGATGGAGACCCAGTACTTC.

The gene calls are TRBV20-1 and TRBJ2-3; 8 bases align to TRBD2. The V segment lost 0 bases and the J segment 5 bases; nucleotides outside the gene matches: 7. The V gene's germline CDR1 is DFQATT and CDR2 SNEGSKA (reference sequence). This CDR3 comprises 15 residues. CDR3 DNA sequence: TGCAGTGCTAGAGATGGCGGGAGGATTGTAGATACGCAGTATTTT. It specifies CSARDGGRIVDTQYF.

This clonotype has a count of ten or more. The rearrangement links TRBV11-2 to TRBJ2-3; D unresolved. Germline V gives CDR1 SGHAT, CDR2 FQNNGV. Trimming took off 2 bases at V and 4 bases at J, with 22 bases between the two ends. This CDR3 region has 18 residues. CDR3: CASSLRRPAQSRADTQYF. The CDR3 DNA is TGTGCCAGCAGCTTAAGAAGGCCCGCCCAGAGTAGGGCAGATACGCAGTATTTT. Looking up the rest from reference TRBV11-2 and TRBJ2-3 gives the full variable domain: EAGVAQSPRYKIIEKRQSVAFWCNPISGHATLYWYQQILGQGPKLLIQFQNNGVVDDSQLPKDRFSAERLKGVDSTLKIQPAKLEDSAVYLCASSLRRPAQSRADTQYFGPGTRLTVL.

The chain joins TRBV18 to TRBJ2-2; D is perhaps TRBD1 or TRBD2 (5 bases each). Germline V gene data show CDR1 as KGHSH and CDR2 as LQKENI. The V and J ends lost 9 bases and 4 bases respectively, with 21 bases between them. This CDR3 spans 16 amino acids. The CDR3 is CASPLNGDRPTGELFF. The CDR3 DNA is TGTGCCAGTCCGTTGAACGGGGACCGCCCCACCGGGGAGCTGTTTTTT.

In this sample, this clonotype turned up a few times. The genes are TRBV12-3 or TRBV12-4 and TRBJ1-1; D is unresolved. V was cut by 6 bases and J by 1 base, with 3 bases left in between. This CDR3 has 11 residues. CDR3 nucleotides: TGTGCCAGCAGGCAGAACACTGAAGCTTTCTTT. The encoded protein is CASRQNTEAFF.

This chain uses TRBV7-2 with TRBJ2-1; 8 nucleotides agree with TRBD2. CDR1 SGHTA and CDR2 FQGNSA come from the germline V gene. The CDR3 runs to 14 residues. J lost 1 base, V lost 6 bases, and 2 bases had no gene match. The CDR3 DNA reads TGTGCCAGCAGAGCGGGAGAGTCCTACAATGAGCAGTTCTTC. As protein: CASRAGESYNEQFF.

J is TRBJ1-5 and V is TRBV24-1; TRBD1 matches 7 bases. V lost 4 bases to trimming and J lost 3 bases; unmatched junction nucleotides: 5. CDR3 length: 15 residues. CDR1 and CDR2 (germline): KGHDR, SFDVKD. This CDR3 is CATSDPDRDNQPQHF. CDR3 coding DNA: TGTGCCACCAGTGACCCTGACAGGGACAATCAGCCCCAGCATTTT.

This clonotype was observed a handful of times. V is TRBV5-1 and J is TRBJ1-5, with TRBD1 as a possible D gene (6 bases). Germline V gene data show CDR1 as SGHRS and CDR2 as YFSETQ. The V and J ends lost 0 bases and 7 bases respectively, with 14 bases between them. This CDR3 has 15 amino acids. This CDR3 is CASSLDLSQGQPQHF. The CDR3, as DNA: TGCGCCAGCAGCTTGGATTTGTCTCAGGGGCAGCCCCAGCATTTT.

This clonotype was detected only a few times. The rearrangement uses TRBV2 and TRBJ2-1, with TRBD2 as a possible D gene (5 bases). The CDR3 consists of 13 residues. V was pared by 9 bases and J by 7 bases, with 16 bases between. Germline lookup yields CDR1 SNHLY and CDR2 FYNNEI. CDR3 nucleotide sequence: TGTGCCAGTCAAGGGAGCCCGGGGAATGAGCAGTTCTTC. Translating it yields CASQGSPGNEQFF.

In this sample, this clonotype turned up a few times. The chain joins TRBV2 to TRBJ1-3, with a tentative D call TRBD1 (6 bases). The germline CDR1 and CDR2 sequences are SNHLY and FYNNEI. V gave up 4 bases and J gave up 0 bases, with 10 bases separating them. The CDR3 covers 15 residues. CDR3 DNA sequence: TGTGCCAGCAGTGCTGAGACAGGCTCTGGAAACACCATATATTTT. Translating it yields CASSAETGSGNTIYF.

The table lists this clonotype with a few counts. The junction differs from germline at one of its ends, possibly a read error. The chain is built from TRBV7-2 and TRBJ2-3; possibly TRBD1 or TRBD2 for D (6 bases each). CDR1 and CDR2 from the germline V gene are SGHTA and FQGNSA. The CDR3 is 15 amino acids. CDR3 protein: CASSQGSGGTDTQYF. The CDR3 nucleotides read TGTGCCAGCAGCCAAGGCTCCGGGGGCACCGATACGCAGTATTTT.

This rearrangement joins TRBV5-6 to TRBJ1-5; tentatively, D is TRBD1 (6 bases). Germline V gives CDR1 SGHDT, CDR2 YYEEEE. V gave up 4 bases and J gave up 4 bases, with 12 bases separating them. The CDR3 extends over 14 amino acids. The CDR3 DNA follows: TGTGCCAGCAGCCGCCGGACAGCAAATCAGCCCCAGCATTTT. It specifies CASSRRTANQPQHF.

This sequence joins TRBV2 and TRBJ1-2; D unclear. Looked up from germline, CDR1 is SNHLY and CDR2 is FYNNEI. CDR3 length: 14 amino acids. The V gene lost 1 base and the J gene lost 0 bases, with 6 bases spanning the gap. This CDR3 is CASSEEATNYGYTF. DNA of the CDR3: TGTGCCAGCAGTGAAGAGGCTACTAACTATGGCTACACCTTC.

This clonotype appeared once. This chain joins TRBV7-6 and TRBJ2-2; TRBD2 might be the D (5 bases). CDR1 is SGHVS, CDR2 FNYEAQ, per germline. The CDR3 runs to 15 residues. The germline V and J ends were trimmed by 1 base and 0 bases, with 6 bases remaining between them. CDR3 in amino acids: CASSLGGSNTGELFF. CDR3 nucleotide sequence: TGTGCCAGCAGCTTAGGAGGGTCGAACACCGGGGAGCTGTTTTTT. Combining the CDR3 with reference TRBV7-6 and TRBJ2-2 gives the whole variable domain GAGVSQSPRYKVTKRGQDVALRCDPISGHVSLYWYRQALGQGPEFLTYFNYEAQQDKSGLPNDRFSAERPEGSISTLTIQRTEQRDSAMYRCASSLGGSNTGELFFGEGSRLTVL.